The 26 T cell receptor beta chains below were found in one sample sequenced in a study of blood T cell repertoires in COVID-19. The assay was immunoSEQ multiplex PCR, and TCRdb's table has in-frame clones only and misses some. The sample lists roughly 290,000 clones; around 85% were seen once. Sequenced input: PBMCs or T cells enriched from blood (not recorded which). These receptors were obtained from a woman between 25 and 40 years old who had recovered from COVID-19.

In this sample, this clone turned up a few times. The chain carries TRBV30 and TRBJ1-1; D perhaps matches TRBD1 (6 bases). The V gene's germline CDR1 is GTSNPN and CDR2 SVGIG (reference sequence). CDR3 length equals 12 residues. V was trimmed by 1 base and J by 5 bases, leaving 8 bases between them. The CDR3 protein is CAWSDRETEAFF. The CDR3 DNA sequence: TGTGCCTGGAGTGACAGGGAGACTGAAGCTTTCTTT.

This chain uses TRBV2 with TRBJ2-3, with 8 bases lining up with TRBD1. This CDR3 has 17 residues. CDR1 SNHLY and CDR2 FYNNEI come from the germline V gene. The V and J ends lost 0 bases and 1 base, in that order; junction bases with no gene match: 6. The CDR3 loop is CASSEAGQGARTDTQYF. Written as DNA, the CDR3 is TGTGCCAGCAGTGAAGCCGGCCAGGGGGCACGCACAGATACGCAGTATTTT.

V is TRBV7-8 and J is TRBJ2-1; 8 bases map to TRBD2. In germline, CDR1 is SGHVS, CDR2 FQNEAQ. J was trimmed by 7 bases and V by 5 bases; bases with no gene match: 13. CDR3 length: 16 amino acids. CDR3 protein: CASSPSRGGPRNEQFF. The CDR3 DNA follows: TGTGCCAGCAGCCCCTCTCGGGGGGGGCCACGAAATGAGCAGTTCTTC.

V gene TRBV12-2 combines with J gene TRBJ2-7; the table names TRBD2, a call not compared with the DNA. TRBV12-2 is labeled a pseudogene. The CDR3 sequence is 20 residues long. The CDR3 region has the DNA TGTGCAAGTCGTTTTAGCGGCGGGCACTACTATAGCGGGGGCTCCTACGAGCAGTACTTC. The encoded protein is CASRFSGGHYYSGGSYEQYF.

This sequence joins TRBV5-5 and TRBJ1-2; 12 nucleotides match TRBD1. From germline, CDR1 is SGHKS and CDR2 YYEKEE (reference sequence). This CDR3 spans 15 amino acids. J lost 8 bases, V lost 2 bases, and 7 bases had no gene match. CDR3 DNA: TGTGCCAGCAGCTTACCCGGGACAGGGGGCTACGGCTACACCTTC. Its translation: CASSLPGTGGYGYTF.

This chain uses TRBV21-1 with TRBJ2-7; TRBD1, the table's D call, was not compared with the DNA. TRBV21-1 is noted as a pseudogene. The CDR3 length is 18 residues. The CDR3 bases are TGTGCCAGCAGCAAAGTTTGGGACAGGGAGCCCCTAGGGAACGAGCAGTACTTC. Translation gives CASSKVWDREPLGNEQYF.

This clone turned up a few times. This chain connects TRBV28 to TRBJ2-1; D gene unclear. CDR1 and CDR2 from the germline V gene are MDHEN and SYDVKM. Trimming left V 5 bases short and J 7 bases short, with 6 bases between. The length of the CDR3 is 11 residues. The chain's CDR3 is CASSPRNEQFF. CDR3 DNA: TGTGCCAGCAGTCCCCGGAATGAGCAGTTCTTC.

The chain has TRBV6-5 and TRBJ1-5; TRBD1 is a possible D gene (5 bases). The ends were cut back, 2 bases at V and 4 bases at J, with 12 bases in the middle. CDR1 MNHEY and CDR2 SVGAGI come from the germline V gene. This CDR3 has 15 amino acids. The CDR3 DNA reads as TGTGCCAGCAGTTACACGGACATGGGGAATCAGCCCCAGCATTTT. This translates into CASSYTDMGNQPQHF.

This chain uses TRBV15 with TRBJ1-1; D may be TRBD1 (5 bases). Germline V gene lookup returns CDR1 LNHNV and CDR2 YYDKDF (reference sequence). CDR3 length: 18 amino acids. The ends were cut back, 0 bases at V and 1 base at J, with 18 bases in the middle. DNA for the CDR3: TGTGCCACCAGCAGAGATAAATCGGTCCCGCAGGGGAACACTGAAGCTTTCTTT. It specifies CATSRDKSVPQGNTEAFF.

The chain uses TRBV7-8 and TRBJ1-2; the D is unclear. Germline V CDR1 and CDR2: SGHVS, FQNEAQ. The CDR3 is 13 amino acids. V lost 4 bases to trimming and J lost 0 bases, with 6 bases between them. CDR3 loop: CASSSRTNYGYTF. The DNA for the CDR3 is TGTGCCAGCAGCTCCAGGACTAACTATGGCTACACCTTC.

This sequence joins TRBV6-5 and TRBJ1-1; D remains unclear. Trimming pared 2 bases from V and 2 bases from J, leaving 6 bases between. CDR3 length: 13 amino acids. The germline V gene has CDR1 MNHEY and CDR2 SVGAGI. This CDR3 is CASSYASNTEAFF. CDR3 DNA: TGTGCCAGCAGTTACGCCAGTAACACTGAAGCTTTCTTT.

The chain employs TRBV5-1 and TRBJ2-1; D perhaps matches TRBD2 (5 bases). V lost 4 bases and J 9 bases, leaving 14 bases between the germline ends. In germline, CDR1 is SGHRS, CDR2 YFSETQ. The CDR3 is made up of 13 amino acids. The CDR3 is CASSQVSVGEQFF. The CDR3 coding sequence is TGCGCCAGCAGCCAAGTTAGCGTGGGTGAGCAGTTCTTC.

V usage is TRBV28 and J usage is TRBJ1-6; 8 nucleotides align to TRBD1. This CDR3 has 16 residues. Germline V gene lookup returns CDR1 MDHEN and CDR2 SYDVKM. The ends lost 2 bases at V and 5 bases at J; junction bases unmatched: 5. CDR3 bases: TGTGCCAGCAGTTTAAGGACGGGACAGGATAATTCACCCCTCCACTTT. This translates into CASSLRTGQDNSPLHF.

The chain is built from TRBV30 and TRBJ1-3; D gene uncertain. The CDR3 covers 11 residues. The V and J ends lost 0 bases and 7 bases respectively, with 4 bases between them. Germline V gene data show CDR1 as GTSNPN and CDR2 as SVGIG (reference sequence). Written as DNA, the CDR3 is TGTGCCTGGAGTGTCGGGAACACCATATATTTT. Translating gives CAWSVGNTIYF.

The V and J genes are TRBV14 and TRBJ2-7; TRBD2 might be the D (5 bases). Per germline, CDR1 SGHDN and CDR2 FVKESK. The CDR3 extends over 16 amino acids. Trimming cost V 2 bases and J 3 bases, with 17 bases left between them. CDR3 coding DNA: TGTGCCAGCAGCCAAACCTTATCATTCGGGATCTACGAGCAGTACTTC. Translating gives CASSQTLSFGIYEQYF.

The gene calls are TRBV2 and TRBJ1-1; 7 nucleotides align to TRBD1. Germline lookup yields CDR1 SNHLY and CDR2 FYNNEI. V lost 6 bases, J lost 0 bases, and 7 bases stayed unmatched. The CDR3 covers 15 residues. CDR3 coding DNA: TGTGCCAGCAGGAAAAATACAGGGGTGAACACTGAAGCTTTCTTT. Encoded protein: CASRKNTGVNTEAFF.

The chain joins TRBV7-9 to TRBJ2-3; D remains unclear. The V gene's germline CDR1 is SEHNR and CDR2 FQNEAQ (reference sequence). This CDR3 contains 13 residues. Trimming took 7 bases from V and 1 from J, leaving 9 bases between them. Here the CDR3 DNA reads TGTGCCAGCATCAACCTTGGCACAGATACGCAGTATTTT. Protein product: CASINLGTDTQYF.

The V gene is TRBV5-8, the J gene TRBJ1-6; D call uncertain. Trimming left V 4 bases short and J 4 bases short, with 15 bases between. CDR1 and CDR2 from the germline V gene are SGHTS and YDEGEE. The CDR3 runs to 16 residues. This CDR3 reads CASSSYMELYNSPLHF. In DNA form, the CDR3 reads TGTGCCAGCAGCAGTTATATGGAGCTTTATAATTCACCCCTCCACTTT.

J is TRBJ1-1 and V is TRBV6-5, with D possibly being TRBD1 (5 bases). V dropped 0 bases and J dropped 1 base, with 12 bases sitting between them. The CDR3 consists of 16 residues. Germline V CDR1 and CDR2: MNHEY, SVGAGI. CDR3 DNA sequence: TGTGCCAGCAGTTACTCCCCGGACACACAGAACACTGAAGCTTTCTTT. This encodes CASSYSPDTQNTEAFF.

This chain links TRBV9 with TRBJ2-7; no reliable D call. The ends were cut back, 0 bases at V and 3 bases at J, with 10 bases in the middle. This CDR3 is 14 amino acids long. The germline gives CDR1 SGDLS, CDR2 YYNGEE. This CDR3 is CASSVEVSGYEQYF. The CDR3 DNA reads as TGTGCCAGCAGCGTAGAAGTCTCGGGCTACGAGCAGTACTTC.

V usage is TRBV9 and J usage is TRBJ1-3; tentative D call: TRBD1 (6 bases). Germline V gene lookup returns CDR1 SGDLS and CDR2 YYNGEE. This CDR3 contains 15 residues. V was trimmed by 4 bases and J by 3 bases, leaving 14 bases between them. The CDR3: CASSQIQGGGNTIYF. For the CDR3, the DNA is TGTGCCAGCAGCCAAATACAGGGTGGTGGAAACACCATATATTTT.

The V call is TRBV28, the J call TRBJ1-6; D perhaps matches TRBD1 (5 bases). CDR1 and CDR2 (germline): MDHEN, SYDVKM. The CDR3 runs to 15 residues. V was cut by 4 bases and J by 6 bases, with 13 bases left in between. Here the CDR3 DNA reads TGTGCCAGCAGTTATGAAGGGGCAGGTAATTCACCCCTCCACTTT. Translated: CASSYEGAGNSPLHF.

This chain connects TRBV10-3 to TRBJ1-1; a possible D gene is TRBD1 (5 bases). The germline V gene encodes CDR1 ENHRY and CDR2 SYGVKD. The CDR3 length is 14 residues. Trimming removed 6 bases from V and 1 base from J, with 12 bases in between. The CDR3 is CAIRGGYENTEAFF. DNA for the CDR3: TGTGCCATCAGGGGGGGGTACGAGAACACTGAAGCTTTCTTT.

The chain joins TRBV18 to TRBJ2-1; D might be TRBD1 (6 bases). Germline V gene sequence: CDR1 KGHSH, CDR2 LQKENI. The V end was cut by 1 base, the J end by 4 bases, with 14 bases between. The CDR3 is made up of 16 amino acids. This chain's CDR3 is CASSPLQGIEYNEQFF. In DNA, the CDR3 is TGTGCCAGCTCACCACTTCAGGGGATAGAATACAATGAGCAGTTCTTC.

The V gene is TRBV28, the J gene TRBJ2-3; D not certain. Germline V lookup: CDR1 MDHEN, CDR2 SYDVKM. The germline V and J ends were trimmed by 8 bases and 2 bases, with 14 bases remaining between them. The CDR3 loop spans 14 amino acids. CDR3 bases: TGTGCCAGCGAGTCTGGCGACTCCACAGATACGCAGTATTTT. Protein product: CASESGDSTDTQYF.

The rearrangement joins TRBV5-1 to TRBJ1-1; 7 bases agree with TRBD1. Per germline, CDR1 SGHRS and CDR2 YFSETQ. V lost 4 bases to trimming and J lost 4 bases; unmatched junction nucleotides: 10. The CDR3 extends over 15 amino acids. The CDR3 loop is CASSLTTGYSTEAFF. CDR3 nucleotides: TGCGCCAGCAGCCTTACGACAGGGTATAGCACTGAAGCTTTCTTT.